This T cell receptor (beta chain) emerged from a study of CD8 T cells in ankylosing spondylitis (dated by TCRdb to about 2017). Notes on the research overall: The study set out to find disease-linked TCR variants by profiling T cell receptor beta repertoires in ankylosing spondylitis patients and healthy donors. The full study cohort comprised roughly 24 ankylosing spondylitis patients and 85 to 120 healthy donors. Samples of peripheral blood were taken, and for ankylosing spondylitis patients, synovial fluid was collected as well. General study outcomes and caveats: Significant enrichment of the disease-linked clones was reported in matched synovial fluid samples from ankylosing spondylitis patients. In peripheral blood, the disease-linked clones were found at relatively low frequencies and had a CD8+ phenotype. Blood from ankylosing spondylitis patients appeared to be characterized by a TCR beta motif composed of under 10 highly homologous amino acid variants. Some of the motif variants had been reported before in the synovial fluid and blood of reactive arthritis patients, a finding that suggests common disease-initiation mechanisms.

This clonotype was detected a few times. Its antigen has not been determined. No base-level quality is on record; no much larger clone is a single base apart. The junction shows trimming of 4 bases on V and 0 bases on J, and the gene matches do not reach 15 bases of it. The CDR3 numbers 18 residues from cysteine through phenylalanine. Kept here is only the CDR3 DNA, which spans 54 bases and is read in frame from base 1. The CDR1 and CDR2 encoded by the germline V gene are SGHAT and FQNNGV. The sequencing machine was an Illumina HiSeq 2500. Quantitative 5'-RACE with molecular barcodes was the method used to prepare the TCR beta libraries. Processing in the source paper ran as follows. A new computational method based on a probabilistic model of VDJ rearrangement was used to identify disease-linked TCR variants. TCRdb reworked the public reads: Q25 trimming with fastp, MiXCR clone assembly, productive beta chains retained. Rows with one shared CDR3 protein collapse into an entry with the most common genes and DNA. These V and J calls originate from TCRdb's pipeline instead of the authors' own analysis. A total of 700,000 or so distinct CDR3 sequences appear in this sample, around 20% of them only once. About 20% of the sample comes from the top ten.

Sequenced sample: blood, either unsorted or a sorted T cell fraction (not recorded which). This receptor was taken from a male donor with ankylosing spondylitis. The V and J genes are TRBV11-2 and TRBJ2-7, with 7 junctional bases fitting TRBD1. The DNA sequence follows: TGTGCCAGCAGCTATTACTCCCTTGGGACAGCCTTCTCCTACGAGCAGTACTTC. This gives the protein CASSYYSLGTAFSYEQYF.